The present T cell receptor (beta chain) was sequenced within a study of blood T cell repertoires in COVID-19 (dated by TCRdb to the early 2020s). For context, the study as a whole: Samples from collaborators originated in the United States, Italy and Spain and spanned both the acute and convalescent phases of COVID-19. The material from the prospective study consisted of cDNA or gDNA derived from T cells, B-cell-depleted T cells, or PBMCs. Subjects who had been exposed to COVID-19, were actively infected with it, or had recovered from it provided the deeply sampled blood TCRbeta repertoires that made up the dataset. The repertoires were released in a freely available public database intended as a resource for research on the immune response to SARS-CoV-2. The samples were drawn from two sources: the first 160 participants of the ongoing ImmuneRACE study, and 950 to 1,500 subjects contributed by 6 global collaborators. The sample metadata nearly always contained a de-identified subject ID, COVID-19 status, age in years and sex. Where HLA class I and class II types were available, the types were taken from metadata supplied by the sample provider, not from assay-based typing. Paper-wide results and their limitations: The amount of clinical and demographic metadata varied by source and participant and was provided uncurated.

Trimming takes 6 bases from V and 0 bases from J, and the germline ends sit 24 bases apart. As encoded in the germline V gene, CDR1 is SNHLY while CDR2 is FYNNEI. Taken from cysteine to phenylalanine, the CDR3 has 19 residues. CDR3 DNA only is kept here, 57 bases in frame from base 1. As concerns this clone: The specificity of this receptor is unknown. It has no much larger one-base neighbor in the sample; base qualities were not kept.

TCRbeta CDR3 regions were amplified from genomic DNA by means of the immunoSEQ Assay, a bias-controlled multiplex PCR. As for how the authors treated the data: Nucleated cell counts per sample were estimated from amplification of reference gene primers within the assay. To quantify the absolute abundance of each unique TCRbeta CDR3 rearrangement, sequence reads were collapsed and filtered. For each sample, productive Simpson clonality was calculated by taking the square root of Simpson's diversity index across productive rearrangements. Entries here come from immuneACCESS through TCRdb and include only in-frame sequences with V and J called. Some clones fail to appear in such tables; in the studies checked, an unresolved V gene covers under half of the shortfall, and the cause of the remainder is unknown. Clone size and V and J calls were adopted from that table, with D and trimming inferred from the DNA. Here the sample has fewer than 250,000 clones; roughly four fifths occur a single time. The ten most abundant clones make up approximately 4.5% of the sample.

Each collaborating institution followed its own protocols to collect whole blood in K2EDTA tubes. For TCRbeta analysis, collaborators shipped samples in one of three forms: frozen whole blood, isolated PBMCs, or DNA extracted from either of those sample types. Sequencing was performed on peripheral blood. The TCR comes from a woman in her sixties or seventies with acute or convalescent COVID-19. The V and J segments used are TRBV2 and TRBJ2-4, with a tentative D gene TRBD2 over 5 matching bases. The CDR3 loop reads CASSDPPDFSPLAKNIQYF. The nucleotide sequence reads as follows: TGTGCCAGCAGCGACCCACCGGACTTCTCCCCACTAGCCAAAAACATTCAGTACTTC.